The sequence of this T cell receptor beta chain was determined in a study of T cell changes during pregnancy in multiple sclerosis. Profiling relied on immunoSEQ multiplex PCR, and the TCRdb table lists in-frame clones only, not all of them. The data show fewer than 40,000 clones, approximately 94% seen once. This CDR3 is 15 amino acids long. CDR1 and CDR2 from the germline V gene are ENHRY and SYGVKD. Trimming took 4 bases from V and 7 from J; bases not matched to a gene: 4. This clone showed up just a few times. The chain carries TRBV10-3 and TRBJ1-6; TRBD1 aligns across 10 bases. The clonotype comes from a female donor with multiple sclerosis, enrolled in a pregnancy study. The sequencing used CD4+ T cells from peripheral blood mononuclear cells, collected after pregnancy. Here the CDR3 reads CAISGGTGANSPLHF. The CDR3 bases are TGTGCCATCAGTGGGGGGACAGGGGCAAATTCACCCCTCCACTTT.